Presented here are 16 T cell receptor beta chains from one specimen sequenced in a study of human T cells and chemical hapten exposure. Time point described: pre-sensitization, week 0. Described treatment: therapeutic diphenylcyclopropenone sensitization with weekly scalp DPC. MiXCR was run by TCRdb on the RACE reads, yielding one entry per CDR3 protein. The sample gives more than 100,000 distinct CDR3 sequences, roughly 13% of which show up once; around 2.8% is in the top ten. The sample in question was whole blood, obtained in connection with sensitization to the hapten diphenylcyclopropenone (DPC). The receptors were sampled from a woman between 18 and 30 years old with alopecia areata. Some clones in this sample may be carry-over from other donors' samples.

The V and J genes are TRBV7-9 and TRBJ1-3, with TRBD1 as a possible D gene (5 bases). Germline CDR1 and CDR2: SEHNR and FQNEAQ (reference sequence). The CDR3 is 12 residues long. Trimming pared 1 base from V and 9 bases from J, leaving 7 bases between. CDR3 region: CASSLGGTTIYF. The CDR3 DNA sequence: TGTGCCAGCAGCTTAGGAGGGACCACCATATATTTT.

This clonotype was seen at least ten times. The V call is TRBV19, the J call TRBJ1-1; 7 bases are shared with TRBD1. Germline V CDR1 and CDR2: LNHDA, SQIVND (reference sequence). This CDR3 contains 14 residues. The V segment lost 5 bases and the J segment 1 base; nucleotides outside the gene matches: 4. CDR3 sequence reads: CASSHGTANTEAFF. The CDR3 region has the DNA TGTGCCAGTAGTCACGGGACAGCGAACACTGAAGCTTTCTTT.

This clonotype has ten or more counts. The genes are TRBV7-9 and TRBJ1-2, with D perhaps matching TRBD1 (6 bases). The CDR3 totals 15 residues. Germline CDR1 is SEHNR and CDR2 is FQNEAQ (reference sequence). V shed 1 base and J shed 4 bases, with 13 bases lying between them. The CDR3 DNA follows: TGTGCCAGCAGCTTAGAGCAGGGGAAACGCTATGGCTACACCTTC. As protein: CASSLEQGKRYGYTF.

The rearrangement joins TRBV7-2 to TRBJ2-3; 10 bases match TRBD2. From germline, CDR1 is SGHTA and CDR2 FQGNSA. This CDR3 has 15 amino acids. The ends lost 5 bases at V and 1 base at J; junction bases unmatched: 3. CDR3 in DNA: TGTGCCAGCAGCAAACTAGCGGGGCGCACAGATACGCAGTATTTT. Amino acids: CASSKLAGRTDTQYF.

This clonotype was seen a handful of times. The chain uses TRBV12-3 or TRBV12-4 and TRBJ2-2; a possible D gene is TRBD2 (6 bases). The CDR3 length is 16 residues. V lost 5 bases and J lost 4, with 17 bases in between. Here the CDR3 DNA reads TGTGCCAGCAGTCTAGGAGAGGGACTGACCACCGGGGAGCTGTTTTTT. Amino acids: CASSLGEGLTTGELFF.

In this sample, this clonotype turned up many times. J is TRBJ2-6 and V is TRBV4-3, with no clear D. This CDR3 is 18 amino acids long. Trimming removed 0 bases from V and 1 base from J, with 13 bases in between. Germline V gene data show CDR1 as LGHNA and CDR2 as YSLEER. CDR3 loop: CASSQDGRSGSGANVLTF. CDR3 nucleotide sequence: TGCGCCAGCAGCCAAGATGGTAGGAGTGGGTCTGGGGCCAACGTCCTGACTTTC.

The chain combines TRBV29-1 with TRBJ2-5; weak D call: TRBD1 (5 bases). V lost 2 bases, J lost 2 bases, and 15 bases lay in between. The CDR3 contains 15 residues. Germline V lookup: CDR1 SQVTM, CDR2 ANQGSEA. The chain's CDR3 is CSVEYSLGQQETQYF. The CDR3 DNA reads as TGCAGCGTTGAATATAGTCTAGGACAACAAGAGACCCAGTACTTC.

J is TRBJ2-3 and V is TRBV12-5; D uncertain. Trimming shortened V by 2 bases and J by 1 base, and 1 base separated the two germline ends. The CDR3 loop spans 12 amino acids. The germline gives CDR1 LGHNT, CDR2 FRNRAP. CDR3 loop: CASGLRTDTQYF. CDR3 sequence (DNA): TGTGCTAGTGGTTTGCGCACAGATACGCAGTATTTT.

This clonotype was observed many times. V is TRBV4-1 and J is TRBJ2-1; D perhaps matches TRBD2 (6 bases). Looked up from germline, CDR1 is MGHRA and CDR2 is YSYEKL. The CDR3 spans 14 residues. Between the trimmed V and J ends, which lost 0 bases and 9 bases, there was a span of 12 bases. This chain's CDR3 is CASSQDRGLGEQFF. DNA for the CDR3: TGCGCCAGCAGCCAAGATCGGGGGTTGGGTGAGCAGTTCTTC.

This clonotype was counted many times. The rearrangement joins TRBV6-5 to TRBJ1-2, with a weak D call TRBD1 (6 bases). Trimming stripped 8 bases from V and 2 bases from J, with 15 bases between. The CDR3 extends over 14 amino acids. Germline CDR1 reads MNHEY; CDR2 reads SVGAGI. The CDR3 region is CASASGRGNYGYTF. CDR3 nucleotide sequence: TGTGCCAGCGCCTCCGGCAGGGGAAACTATGGCTACACCTTC.

CDR3: CATSDLGIWASKVGLGEKLFF. CDR3 nucleotides: TGTGCCACCAGTGATTTGGGTATTTGGGCCTCCAAAGTCGGCTTAGGTGAAAAACTGTTTTTT. The chain couples TRBV24-1 to TRBJ1-4; the D is unclear. Germline CDR1 is KGHDR and CDR2 is SFDVKD. The CDR3 has 21 residues. V was cut by 0 bases and J by 7 bases, with 29 bases left in between.

There are many counts of this clonotype. The chain combines TRBV7-9 with TRBJ1-6; D is undetermined. The germline V gene has CDR1 SEHNR and CDR2 FQNEAQ (reference sequence). The CDR3 is made up of 13 amino acids. The germline V and J ends were trimmed by 1 base and 7 bases, with 5 bases remaining between them. The CDR3 loop is CASSLDLNSPLHF. The CDR3, as DNA: TGTGCCAGCAGCTTAGATTTGAATTCACCCCTCCACTTT.

This clonotype occurred a few times. This rearrangement joins TRBV5-1 to TRBJ1-2; 9 bases are a match to TRBD1. The trim removed 5 bases at V and 4 bases at J, leaving 12 bases unmatched. CDR3 length equals 16 residues. Germline CDR1 is SGHRS and CDR2 is YFSETQ. The CDR3 protein is CASRNSPGQGSYGYTF. The CDR3 region has the DNA TGCGCCAGCAGAAATTCACCGGGACAGGGTTCCTATGGCTACACCTTC.

This clonotype was recorded a few times. The V and J genes are TRBV4-3 and TRBJ1-1; 7 positions match TRBD1. The CDR3 spans 16 residues. Germline trimming cut 1 base from V and 1 base from J; bases unmatched to any gene: 6. The germline V gene has CDR1 LGHNA and CDR2 YSLEER. In DNA, the CDR3 is TGCGCCAGCAGCCAAGGGCAGGGGGAAGGGAACACTGAAGCTTTCTTT. It specifies CASSQGQGEGNTEAFF.

The chain employs TRBV14 and TRBJ1-2; D gene uncertain. Germline V gene sequence: CDR1 SGHDN, CDR2 FVKESK. V lost 2 bases and J lost 7, with 11 bases in between. CDR3 length equals 13 residues. The CDR3 loop is CASSQFPGSGYTF. The CDR3 bases are TGTGCCAGCAGCCAATTTCCGGGGTCTGGCTACACCTTC.

V and J are TRBV20-1 and TRBJ2-5; D unresolved. The CDR3 totals 10 residues. Germline V CDR1 and CDR2: DFQATT, SNEGSKA (reference sequence). Trimming pared 5 bases from V and 8 bases from J, leaving 9 bases between. The CDR3 DNA reads TGCAGTGCTGAAACGAAAACCCAGTACTTC. It yields the protein CSAETKTQYF.